The table lists the clone carrying this TCR beta chain with a few counts. TCRdb re-analysed the RT-PCR reads in MiXCR, keeping a single row per CDR3 protein. The sample contains about 540,000 distinct CDR3 sequences, approximately 24% of which appear only once. This record comes from a study of response to subunit inactivated influenza vaccine. V was pared by 0 bases and J by 1 base, with 13 bases between. The CDR3 sequence is 16 residues long. Germline V gives CDR1 SGHRS, CDR2 YFSETQ. These data also featured in a second study, about T cells expressing NK-cell markers. Per that study: Generation of TCR beta cDNA was performed by 5'RACE template switching incorporating UMIs.

The chain links TRBV5-1 to TRBJ2-5, with D possibly matching TRBD2 (6 bases). The receptor was derived from a man aged 45 to 65 who received an inactivated influenza vaccine. This sample comprised CD4+ T cells sorted from PBMCs, obtained roughly 13 days after vaccination. The CDR3 protein is CASSLGQRVPQETQYF. DNA of the CDR3: TGCGCCAGCAGCTTGGGACAGCGGGTCCCCCAAGAGACCCAGTACTTC.